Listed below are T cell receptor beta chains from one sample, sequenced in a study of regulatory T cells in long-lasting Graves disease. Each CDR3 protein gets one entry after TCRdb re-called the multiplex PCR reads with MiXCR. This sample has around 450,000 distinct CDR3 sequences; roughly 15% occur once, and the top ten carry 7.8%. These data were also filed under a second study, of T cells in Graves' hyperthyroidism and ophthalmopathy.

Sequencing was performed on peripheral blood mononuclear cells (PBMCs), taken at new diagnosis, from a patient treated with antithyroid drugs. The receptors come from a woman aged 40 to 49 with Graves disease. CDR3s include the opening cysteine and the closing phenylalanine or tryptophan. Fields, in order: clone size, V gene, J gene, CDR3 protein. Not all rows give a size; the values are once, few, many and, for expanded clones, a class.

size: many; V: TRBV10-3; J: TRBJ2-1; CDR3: CAISEGGVFSYNEQFF
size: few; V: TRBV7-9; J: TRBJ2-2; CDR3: CASSSRLSGELFF
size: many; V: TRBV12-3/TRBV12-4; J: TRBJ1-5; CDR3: CASSFGDSNQPQHF
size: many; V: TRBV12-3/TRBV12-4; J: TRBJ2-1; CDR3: CASSPSRQTNNEQFF
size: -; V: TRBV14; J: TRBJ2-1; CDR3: CASSRRSGRLTHEQFF
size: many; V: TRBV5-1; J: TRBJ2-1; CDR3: CASSPRGQNSYNEQFF
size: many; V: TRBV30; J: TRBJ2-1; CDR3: CAWSGGSSYNEQFF
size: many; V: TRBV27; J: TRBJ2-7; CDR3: CASSLLYRSSYEQYF
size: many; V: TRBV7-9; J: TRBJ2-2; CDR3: CASSADSGQLFF
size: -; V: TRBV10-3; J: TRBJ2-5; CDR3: CAISELWEGQETQYF
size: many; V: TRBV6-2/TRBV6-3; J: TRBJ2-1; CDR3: CASGVGLPSAEQFF
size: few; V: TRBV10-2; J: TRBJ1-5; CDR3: CASSEGDRVNQPQHF
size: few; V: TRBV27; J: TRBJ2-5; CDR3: CASSPGGWEVVGETQYF
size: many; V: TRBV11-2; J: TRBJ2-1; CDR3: CASSLVGWRGFNEQFF
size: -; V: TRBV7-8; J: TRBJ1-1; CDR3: CASSSPWEGLKNTEAFF
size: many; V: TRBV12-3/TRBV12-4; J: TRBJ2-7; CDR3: CASSLGGGRFDEQYF
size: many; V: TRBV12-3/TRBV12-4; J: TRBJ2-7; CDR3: CASSPPGGGREQYF
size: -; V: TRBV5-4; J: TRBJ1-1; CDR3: CASSALRPVKAFF
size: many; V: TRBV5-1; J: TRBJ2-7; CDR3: CASSTGGLNEQYF
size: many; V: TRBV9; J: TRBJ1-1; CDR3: CASSLQQGGTEAFF
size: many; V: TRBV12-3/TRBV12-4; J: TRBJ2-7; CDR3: CASSLASGQGADEQYF
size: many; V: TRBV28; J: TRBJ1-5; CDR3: CASSLPWGARQKHF
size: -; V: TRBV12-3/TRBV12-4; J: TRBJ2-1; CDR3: CASSMTGAHDEQFF
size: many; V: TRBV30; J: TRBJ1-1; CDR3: CAWSVSGKVAFF
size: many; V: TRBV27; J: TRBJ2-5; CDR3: CASSLVGRITSETQYF
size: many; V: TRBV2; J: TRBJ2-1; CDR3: CASSSISSYNEQFF
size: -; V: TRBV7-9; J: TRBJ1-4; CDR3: CASSLGPGFSAAELFF
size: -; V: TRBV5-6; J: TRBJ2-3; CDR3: CASTSGRDTQYF
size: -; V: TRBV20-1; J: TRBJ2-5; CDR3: CSAGRAVYFARSRETQYF
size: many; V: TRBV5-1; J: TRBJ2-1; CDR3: CASSLMGGYNEQFF
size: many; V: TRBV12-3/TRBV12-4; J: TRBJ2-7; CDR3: CASSPNSFEQYF